This T cell receptor beta chain was documented in a study of blood T cells in healthy people across ages. General study findings and limits: A strong correlation was seen between TCR beta diversity and naive T cell percentage. CMV status of donors was unknown, possibly confounding expanded clonotype changes.

Notes on this clonotype: Its antigen is still unknown.

Donors were healthy Caucasian individuals from Russia aged roughly 6 to 90. CDR1 is SQVTM, CDR2 ANQGSEA, per germline. The CDR3 has 13 amino acids. Deletions cut 2 bases from V and 5 bases from J, with 9 bases between. A second PCR of about 7 to 12 cycles used a sample-barcoded 5' primer and a J-beta primer mix. CDR3-containing paired-end reads numbered at least 2.5 million in each sample. One entry per CDR3 protein results from TCRdb running MiXCR on the 5' RACE reads. The sample contains 1.5 million to 2 million distinct CDR3 sequences, roughly two fifths of which appear only once. The chain has TRBV29-1 and TRBJ1-4; perhaps TRBD1 as D (5 bases). This receptor was taken from a human donor in good health. Source material: blood. The CDR3 reads CSVETGANEKLFF. CDR3 sequence (DNA): TGCAGCGTTGAAACAGGAGCGAATGAAAAACTGTTTTTT.